The 21 T cell receptor beta chains below were found in one sample sequenced in a study of T cell repertoires in cytomegalovirus infection. Their antigens remain unidentified. From the reads, TCRdb called clonotypes with MiXCR, one entry per CDR3 protein. The sample holds around 750,000 distinct CDR3 sequences, less than 35% seen once. The source material was cultured CD8+ T cells from PBMCs, sampled from culture after CMV antigen stimulation. All receptors derive from a human donor in good health (CMV status not recorded). Some clones in this sample may be carry-over from other donors' samples.

This clonotype turned up a few times. This chain joins TRBV27 and TRBJ2-1, with a tentative D call TRBD2 (5 bases). CDR1 MNHEY and CDR2 SMNVEV come from the germline V gene (reference sequence). Trimming pared 1 base from V and 3 bases from J, leaving 13 bases between. The CDR3 is 16 residues long. CDR3 coding DNA: TGTGCCAGCAGTTTATTTCGGGAAAGAAGCTACAATGAGCAGTTCTTC. Translating gives CASSLFRERSYNEQFF.

The chain combines TRBV7-8 with TRBJ2-7, with 10 bases lining up with TRBD1. Losses at the gene ends were 8 bases for V and 4 bases for J; bases not matched to a gene: 5. This CDR3 is 13 amino acids long. Germline V CDR1 and CDR2: SGHVS, FQNEAQ. CDR3 sequence (DNA): TGTGCCAGCGTAGACAGGGGGCGGTACGAGCAGTACTTC. Translating it yields CASVDRGRYEQYF.

The chain employs TRBV19 and TRBJ2-1; D possibly corresponds to TRBD2 (7 bases). Germline V CDR1 and CDR2: LNHDA, SQIVND (reference sequence). The CDR3 runs 13 residues. Trimming cost V 3 bases and J 6 bases, with 9 bases left between them. CDR3 sequence: CASSIGGLNEQFF. The CDR3, as DNA: TGTGCCAGTAGTATCGGGGGGCTCAATGAGCAGTTCTTC.

V usage is TRBV5-3 and J usage is TRBJ1-4; D is undetermined. TRBV5-3 is given ORF status, its function remaining uncertain. V was shortened by 8 bases and J by 6 bases, with 20 bases between the two germline ends. This CDR3 spans 15 amino acids. CDR3 sequence (DNA): TGTGCCAGCAGCGCCAGAAGTTACTTGGATGAAAAACTGTTTTTT. Translated, it gives CASSARSYLDEKLFF.

This clonotype has a handful of counts. This chain joins TRBV19 and TRBJ1-2; 9 bases agree with TRBD1. Germline lookup yields CDR1 LNHDA and CDR2 SQIVND (reference sequence). The CDR3 covers 14 residues. The junction had 5 bases not matched to a gene; V was cut back by 5 bases and J by 4 bases. The chain's CDR3 is CASSPKTGGYGYTF. CDR3 bases: TGTGCCAGTAGTCCCAAGACAGGGGGCTATGGCTACACCTTC.

V is TRBV27 and J is TRBJ1-5; 8 nucleotides agree with TRBD1. CDR1 MNHEY and CDR2 SMNVEV come from the germline V gene (reference sequence). The length of the CDR3 is 23 residues. With V trimmed by 3 bases and J by 3 bases, 28 bases remained unmatched. Written as DNA, the CDR3 is TGTGCCAGCAGTTTCGCCAGTCTCAGTCGTCCGTTCACACAGGGGGATGACAATCAGCCCCAGCATTTT. This translates into CASSFASLSRPFTQGDDNQPQHF.

The CDR3 loop reads CASSQDFRTGPTDTQYF. CDR3 DNA: TGTGCCAGCAGCCAAGATTTCCGGACAGGACCCACAGATACGCAGTATTTT. This chain uses TRBV3-1 with TRBJ2-3; 7 nucleotides match TRBD1. Germline trimming cut 0 bases from V and 2 bases from J; bases unmatched to any gene: 8. The V gene's germline CDR1 is LGHDT and CDR2 YNNKEL (reference sequence). This CDR3 is built from 17 residues.

The V call is TRBV20-1, the J call TRBJ2-6; 10 nucleotides match TRBD2. This CDR3 is built from 16 residues. With V trimmed by 6 bases and J by 4 bases, 9 bases remained unmatched. Germline V gene data show CDR1 as DFQATT and CDR2 as SNEGSKA (reference sequence). In nucleotides, the CDR3 is TGCAGTGCCGAGCCCAGCGGGGGGGCCGGGGCCAACGTCCTGACTTTC. Translating gives CSAEPSGGAGANVLTF.

This clonotype has just a few counts. The CDR3 DNA sequence: TGCGCCAGCAGCCAAGTGGGGACACACGCCACAGATACGCAGTATTTT. Protein: CASSQVGTHATDTQYF. The J gene is TRBJ2-3, the V gene TRBV4-1; D might be TRBD1 (6 bases). This CDR3 has 16 residues. Germline-derived CDR1 and CDR2 are MGHRA and YSYEKL. The V end was cut by 1 base, the J end by 2 bases, with 13 bases between.

This rearrangement joins TRBV6-5 to TRBJ2-2; 8 nucleotides line up with TRBD2. The trim removed 7 bases at V and 7 bases at J, leaving 5 bases unmatched. From germline, CDR1 is MNHEY and CDR2 SVGAGI. The CDR3 runs to 13 residues. The CDR3 sequence is CASTHGGDGELFF. The CDR3 DNA follows: TGTGCCAGCACCCACGGGGGGGACGGGGAGCTGTTTTTT.

CDR3 sequence reads: CASTFRTPNVLTF. The CDR3, as DNA: TGTGCCAGTACTTTCCGGACACCCAACGTCCTGACTTTC. The rearrangement links TRBV19 to TRBJ2-6; D may be TRBD1 (5 bases). Per germline, CDR1 LNHDA and CDR2 SQIVND (reference sequence). This CDR3 comprises 13 residues. With 7 bases removed from V and 8 bases from J, the gap between germline ends came to 12 bases.

This clonotype occurred a few times. The J gene is TRBJ2-7, the V gene TRBV6-2 or TRBV6-3, with TRBD1 matching 10 bases. The ends lost 6 bases at V and 2 bases at J; junction bases unmatched: 7. This CDR3 is built from 15 residues. Germline CDR1 and CDR2: MNHEY and SVGEGT. This CDR3 reads CASRPGQGMTYEQYV. CDR3 DNA: TGTGCCAGCAGACCGGGACAGGGGATGACCTACGAGCAGTACGTC.

The chain uses TRBV15 and TRBJ1-2; D remains unclear. Trimming pared 2 bases from V and 4 bases from J, leaving 14 bases between. Germline loops: CDR1 LNHNV, CDR2 YYDKDF (reference sequence). The CDR3 extends over 15 amino acids. The CDR3 is CATSRSSGLIYGYTF. CDR3 in DNA: TGTGCCACCAGCAGATCCTCAGGACTGATCTATGGCTACACCTTC.

This clonotype was seen many times. This chain joins TRBV7-2 and TRBJ2-6; 9 positions agree with TRBD1. Germline V CDR1 and CDR2: SGHTA, FQGNSA. The V gene end was trimmed by 5 bases and the J gene end by 10 bases; junction bases not matched to a gene: 21. The CDR3 spans 19 residues. The CDR3 DNA reads TGTGCCAGCAGCCCACAGACAGGGGGGAGGGAACGTCAAGAGAACGTCCTGACTTTC. Translating gives CASSPQTGGRERQENVLTF.

J is TRBJ2-5 and V is TRBV7-6; possibly TRBD1 or TRBD2 for D (5 bases each). This CDR3 has 15 residues. Trimming stripped 1 base from V and 5 bases from J, with 14 bases between. The germline V gene encodes CDR1 SGHVS and CDR2 FNYEAQ. CDR3 DNA sequence: TGTGCCAGCAGCTTAGGGGGACCACCTTGGGAGACCCAGTACTTC. As protein: CASSLGGPPWETQYF.

In this sample, this clonotype turned up a few times. V and J are TRBV6-5 and TRBJ1-2, with 9 positions matching TRBD1. V gave up 7 bases and J gave up 8 bases; unmatched junction bases: 8. Germline loops: CDR1 MNHEY, CDR2 SVGAGI. This CDR3 has 13 amino acids. Here the CDR3 reads CASTIGQGSGYTF. CDR3 DNA sequence: TGTGCCAGCACCATCGGACAGGGGAGCGGCTACACCTTC.

This clonotype has ten or more counts. The chain employs TRBV7-9 and TRBJ2-2; weak D call: TRBD2 (5 bases). Trimming stripped 5 bases from V and 4 bases from J, with 17 bases between. The germline CDR1 and CDR2 sequences are SEHNR and FQNEAQ (reference sequence). This CDR3 has 16 residues. CDR3 coding DNA: TGTGCCAGCAGCGCCCTCGGGAAAGGACGCACCGGGGAGCTGTTTTTT. This sequence encodes CASSALGKGRTGELFF.

This clonotype was counted between two and nine times. The chain carries TRBV7-6 and TRBJ1-5; D may be TRBD1 (5 bases). Germline V gene lookup returns CDR1 SGHVS and CDR2 FNYEAQ. The CDR3 is made up of 12 amino acids. Trimming stripped 7 bases from V and 13 bases from J, with 17 bases between. CDR3 amino acids: CASNVLGGGQHF. CDR3 DNA: TGTGCCAGCAACGTATTGGGGGGGGGTCAGCATTTT.

This clonotype was seen at least ten times. The chain's CDR3 is CASRPTGFGNTIYF. Here the CDR3 DNA reads TGTGCCAGCAGACCGACAGGGTTTGGAAACACCATATATTTT. The chain joins TRBV7-2 to TRBJ1-3; 7 positions match TRBD1. Germline-derived CDR1 and CDR2 are SGHTA and FQGNSA. V was pared by 6 bases and J by 3 bases, with 5 bases of the junction left unmatched. The CDR3 spans 14 residues.

In DNA, the CDR3 is TGCAGCGCCGATCAGGCTGGGGAAAGGGCAGCTTTCTTT. Protein product: CSADQAGERAAFF. This chain uses TRBV29-1 with TRBJ1-1; D unclear. CDR3 size: 13 residues. Germline loops: CDR1 SQVTM, CDR2 ANQGSEA. V lost 7 bases and J 10 bases, leaving 22 bases between the germline ends.

The chain combines TRBV27 with TRBJ1-1; D is unclear. The V gene's germline CDR1 is MNHEY and CDR2 SMNVEV (reference sequence). Trimming took off 3 bases at V and 7 bases at J, with 21 bases between the two ends. This CDR3 has 16 residues. This chain's CDR3 is CASSFGRAGWKSEAFF. CDR3 nucleotides: TGTGCCAGCAGTTTCGGCCGGGCAGGTTGGAAAAGTGAAGCTTTCTTT.